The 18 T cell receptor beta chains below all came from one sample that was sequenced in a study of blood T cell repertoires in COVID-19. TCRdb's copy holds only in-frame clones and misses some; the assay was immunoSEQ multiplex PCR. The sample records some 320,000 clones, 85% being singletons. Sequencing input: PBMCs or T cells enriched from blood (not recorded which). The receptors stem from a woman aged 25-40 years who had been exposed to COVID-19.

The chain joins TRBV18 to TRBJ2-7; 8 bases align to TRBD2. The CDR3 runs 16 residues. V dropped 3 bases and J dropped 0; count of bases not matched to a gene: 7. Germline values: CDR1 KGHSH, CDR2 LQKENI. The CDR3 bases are TGTGCCAGCTCACCTAGAAGCGGGGGCCCCTCCTACGAGCAGTACTTC. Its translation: CASSPRSGGPSYEQYF.

CDR3 sequence reads: CASSYRQGAHEQYF. The CDR3 DNA reads TGTGCCAGCAGTTACCGACAGGGGGCCCACGAGCAGTACTTC. The genes are TRBV6-5 and TRBJ2-7; 10 bases agree with TRBD1. The V gene's germline CDR1 is MNHEY and CDR2 SVGAGI. V trimming: 2 bases; J trimming: 5 bases; junction bases outside the gene matches: 3. This CDR3 has 14 amino acids.

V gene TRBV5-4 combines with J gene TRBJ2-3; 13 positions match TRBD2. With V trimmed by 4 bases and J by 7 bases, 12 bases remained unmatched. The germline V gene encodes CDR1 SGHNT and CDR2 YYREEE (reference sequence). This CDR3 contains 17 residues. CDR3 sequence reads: CASSRGALAGGPHTQYF. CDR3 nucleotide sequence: TGTGCCAGCAGCAGAGGGGCACTAGCGGGGGGGCCCCATACGCAGTATTTT.

The CDR3 DNA is TGCGCCAGCAGCCCAGGCCCCGATCAGCCCCAGCATTTT. Translated, it gives CASSPGPDQPQHF. This chain links TRBV5-1 with TRBJ1-5; D ambiguous. V lost 4 bases to trimming and J lost 5 bases, with 10 bases between them. Germline CDR1 is SGHRS and CDR2 is YFSETQ. This CDR3 has 13 residues.

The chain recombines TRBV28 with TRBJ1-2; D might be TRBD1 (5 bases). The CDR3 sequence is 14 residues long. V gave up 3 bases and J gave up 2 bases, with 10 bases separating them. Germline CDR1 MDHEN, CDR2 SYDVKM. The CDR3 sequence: CASSFGRANYGYTF. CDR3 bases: TGTGCCAGCAGTTTTGGCAGGGCCAACTATGGCTACACCTTC.

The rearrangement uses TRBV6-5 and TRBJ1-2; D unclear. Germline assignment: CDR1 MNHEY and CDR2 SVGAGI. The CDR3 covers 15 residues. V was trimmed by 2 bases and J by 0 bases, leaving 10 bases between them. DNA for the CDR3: TGTGCCAGCAGTTACGCGAGGATCACTAACTATGGCTACACCTTC. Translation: CASSYARITNYGYTF.

The CDR3 coding sequence is TGTGCCAGCAGCGTAGCTCCGAGCACAGATACGCAGTATTTT. It translates to CASSVAPSTDTQYF. The V gene is TRBV9, the J gene TRBJ2-3; D is unclear. Germline CDR1 reads SGDLS; CDR2 reads YYNGEE. V was shortened by 0 bases and J by 0 bases, with 5 bases between the two germline ends. The CDR3 is 14 residues long. The full variable domain, in which reference TRBV9 and TRBJ2-3 provide the parts outside the CDR3, is DSGVTQTPKHLITATGQRVTLRCSPRSGDLSVYWYQQSLDQGLQFLIQYYNGEERAKGNILERFSAQQFPDLHSELNLSSLELGDSALYFCASSVAPSTDTQYFGPGTRLTVL.

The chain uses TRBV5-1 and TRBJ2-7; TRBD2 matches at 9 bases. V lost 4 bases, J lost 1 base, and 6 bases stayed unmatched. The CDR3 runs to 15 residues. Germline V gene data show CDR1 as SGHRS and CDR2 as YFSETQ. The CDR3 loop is CASSPWTSASYEQYF. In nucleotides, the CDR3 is TGCGCCAGCAGCCCATGGACTAGCGCTTCCTACGAGCAGTACTTC.

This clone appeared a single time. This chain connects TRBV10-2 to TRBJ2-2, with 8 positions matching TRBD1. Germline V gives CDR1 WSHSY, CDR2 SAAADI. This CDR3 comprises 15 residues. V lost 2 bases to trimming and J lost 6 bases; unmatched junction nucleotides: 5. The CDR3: CASSETKQGAGELFF. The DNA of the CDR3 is TGCGCCAGCAGTGAGACCAAACAGGGGGCCGGGGAGCTGTTTTTT.

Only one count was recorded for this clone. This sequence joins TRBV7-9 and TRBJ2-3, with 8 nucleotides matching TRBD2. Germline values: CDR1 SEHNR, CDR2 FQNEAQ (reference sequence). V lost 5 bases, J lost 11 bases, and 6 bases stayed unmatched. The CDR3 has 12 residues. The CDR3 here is CASSPGTREQYF. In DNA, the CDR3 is TGTGCCAGCAGCCCGGGGACTAGGGAGCAGTATTTT.

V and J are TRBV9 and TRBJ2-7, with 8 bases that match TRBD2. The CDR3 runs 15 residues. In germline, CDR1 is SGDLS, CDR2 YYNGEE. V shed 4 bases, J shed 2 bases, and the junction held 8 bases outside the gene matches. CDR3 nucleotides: TGTGCCAGCAGCACCAATCCGGGACTAGCCTACGAGCAGTACTTC. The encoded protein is CASSTNPGLAYEQYF.

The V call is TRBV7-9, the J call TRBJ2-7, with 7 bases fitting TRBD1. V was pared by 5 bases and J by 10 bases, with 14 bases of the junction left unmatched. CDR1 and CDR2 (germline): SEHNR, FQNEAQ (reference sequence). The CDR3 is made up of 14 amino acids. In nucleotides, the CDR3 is TGTGCCAGCAGCCCTACGACAGCCGACAGGGATCAGTACTTC. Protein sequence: CASSPTTADRDQYF.

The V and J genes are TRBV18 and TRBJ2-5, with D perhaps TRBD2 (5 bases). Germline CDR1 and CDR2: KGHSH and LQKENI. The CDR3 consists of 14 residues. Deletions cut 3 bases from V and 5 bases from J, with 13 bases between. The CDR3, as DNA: TGTGCCAGCTCACCTGACTACCTCAGGGAGACCCAGTACTTC. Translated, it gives CASSPDYLRETQYF.

The CDR3 loop is CASSAQPIRADTQYF. Here the CDR3 DNA reads TGTGCCAGCAGCGCACAACCGATCAGGGCAGATACGCAGTATTTT. V is TRBV28 and J is TRBJ2-3, with D maybe TRBD1 (5 bases). The CDR3 covers 15 residues. From germline, CDR1 is MDHEN and CDR2 SYDVKM. Trimming pared 6 bases from V and 4 bases from J, leaving 17 bases between.

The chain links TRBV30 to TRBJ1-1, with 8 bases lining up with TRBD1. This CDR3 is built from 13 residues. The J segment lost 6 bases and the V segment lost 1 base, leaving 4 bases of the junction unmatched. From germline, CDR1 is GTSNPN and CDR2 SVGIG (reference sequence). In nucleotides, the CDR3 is TGTGCCTGGAGTGACCAGGGGGCGGCTGAAGCTTTCTTT. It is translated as CAWSDQGAAEAFF.

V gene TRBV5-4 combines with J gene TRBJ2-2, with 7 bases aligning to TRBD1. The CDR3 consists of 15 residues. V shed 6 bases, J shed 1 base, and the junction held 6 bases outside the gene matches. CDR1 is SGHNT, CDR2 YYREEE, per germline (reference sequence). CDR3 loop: CASNSRDRNTGELFF. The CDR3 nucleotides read TGTGCCAGCAACTCCCGGGACAGGAACACCGGGGAGCTGTTTTTT.

In nucleotides, the CDR3 is TGTGCCACCTACCACCCCCAGGCCGGGGATGAGCAGTTCTTC. It is translated as CATYHPQAGDEQFF. This chain joins TRBV2 and TRBJ2-1; D possibly corresponds to TRBD2 (5 bases). This CDR3 spans 14 amino acids. Germline-derived CDR1 and CDR2 are SNHLY and FYNNEI. V lost 10 bases and J 8 bases, leaving 21 bases between the germline ends.

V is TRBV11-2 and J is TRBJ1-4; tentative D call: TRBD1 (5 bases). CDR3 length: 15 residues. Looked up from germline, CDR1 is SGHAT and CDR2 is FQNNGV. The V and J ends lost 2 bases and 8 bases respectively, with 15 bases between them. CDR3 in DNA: TGTGCCAGCAGCTTAACAGGCCTTTTGGGGGAAAAACTGTTTTTT. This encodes CASSLTGLLGEKLFF. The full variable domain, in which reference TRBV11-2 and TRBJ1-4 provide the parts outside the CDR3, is EAGVAQSPRYKIIEKRQSVAFWCNPISGHATLYWYQQILGQGPKLLIQFQNNGVVDDSQLPKDRFSAERLKGVDSTLKIQPAKLEDSAVYLCASSLTGLLGEKLFFGSGTQLSVL.